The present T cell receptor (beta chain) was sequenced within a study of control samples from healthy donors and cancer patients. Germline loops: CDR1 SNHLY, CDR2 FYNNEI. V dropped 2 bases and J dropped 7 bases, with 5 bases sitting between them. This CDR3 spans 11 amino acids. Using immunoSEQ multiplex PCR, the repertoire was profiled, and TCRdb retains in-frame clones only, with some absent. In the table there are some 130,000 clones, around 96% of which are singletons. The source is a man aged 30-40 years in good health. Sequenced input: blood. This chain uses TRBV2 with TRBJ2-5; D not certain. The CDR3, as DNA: TGTGCCAGCAGTGAAATGGGGACCCAGTACTTC. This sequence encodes CASSEMGTQYF. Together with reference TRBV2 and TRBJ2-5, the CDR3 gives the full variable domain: EPEVTQTPSHQVTQMGQEVILRCVPISNHLYFYWYRQILGQKVEFLVSFYNNEISEKSEIFDDQFSVERPDGSNFTLKIRSTKLEDSAMYFCASSEMGTQYFGPGTRLLVL.